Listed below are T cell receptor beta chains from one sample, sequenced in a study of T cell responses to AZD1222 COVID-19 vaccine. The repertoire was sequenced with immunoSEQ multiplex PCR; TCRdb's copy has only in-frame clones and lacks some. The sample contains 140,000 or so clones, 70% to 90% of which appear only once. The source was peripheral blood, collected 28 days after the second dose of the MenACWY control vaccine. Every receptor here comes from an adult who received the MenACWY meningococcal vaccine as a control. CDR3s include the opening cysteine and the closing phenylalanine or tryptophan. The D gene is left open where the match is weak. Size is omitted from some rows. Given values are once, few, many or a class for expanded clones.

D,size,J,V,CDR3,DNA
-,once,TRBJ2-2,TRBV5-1,CASSLRPAGAGELFF,TGCGCCAGCAGCTTGAGACCCGCGGGTGCCGGGGAGCTGTTTTTT
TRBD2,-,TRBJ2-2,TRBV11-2,CASSFLAGGPNTGELFF,TGTGCCAGCAGCTTCCTAGCGGGGGGGCCAAACACCGGGGAGCTGTTTTTT
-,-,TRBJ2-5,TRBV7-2,CASSPGRGETQYF,TGTGCCAGCAGCCCCGGGCGGGGAGAGACCCAGTACTTC
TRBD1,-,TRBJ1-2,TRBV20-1,CSASIQGAGYGYTF,TGCAGTGCTAGTATTCAGGGGGCGGGCTATGGCTACACCTTC
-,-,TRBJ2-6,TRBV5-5,CASSPTPSSGANVLTF,TGTGCCAGCAGCCCTACACCCTCCTCTGGGGCCAACGTCCTGACTTTC
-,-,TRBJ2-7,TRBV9,CASSVAGGVGEQYF,TGTGCCAGCAGCGTAGCTGGAGGGGTGGGCGAGCAGTACTTC
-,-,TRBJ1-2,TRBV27,CASRDWAGYGYTF,TGTGCCAGCAGAGACTGGGCAGGCTATGGCTACACCTTC
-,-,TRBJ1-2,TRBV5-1,CASSLFQGEDGYTF,TGCGCCAGCAGCTTGTTCCAGGGAGAGGATGGCTACACCTTC
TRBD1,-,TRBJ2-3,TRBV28,CASSWTGGTDTQYF,TGTGCCAGCAGTTGGACAGGGGGGACAGATACGCAGTATTTT
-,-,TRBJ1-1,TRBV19,CASSMRAVAEAFF,TGTGCCAGTAGTATGCGAGCGGTGGCTGAAGCTTTCTTT
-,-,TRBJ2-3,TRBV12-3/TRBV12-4,CASMIRGPDTQYF,TGTGCCAGCATGATTAGGGGTCCAGATACGCAGTATTTT
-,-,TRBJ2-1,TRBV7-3,CASSLMGNEQFF,TGTGCCAGCAGCTTAATGGGGAATGAGCAGTTCTTC
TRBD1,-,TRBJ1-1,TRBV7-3,CASSLQGGLMNTEAFF,TGTGCCAGCAGCTTACAAGGGGGCCTAATGAACACTGAAGCTTTCTTT
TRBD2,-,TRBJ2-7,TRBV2,CASTGVGGRNEQYF,TGTGCCAGCACCGGCGTGGGGGGGAGGAACGAGCAGTACTTC
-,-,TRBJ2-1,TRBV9,CASSVEAVPYNEQFF,TGTGCCAGCAGCGTAGAAGCTGTACCCTACAATGAGCAGTTCTTC
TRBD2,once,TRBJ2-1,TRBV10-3,CAISETLAGVRNEQFF,TGTGCCATCAGTGAGACCCTAGCGGGAGTGAGGAATGAGCAGTTCTTC
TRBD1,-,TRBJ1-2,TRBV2,CASSGTGNYGYTF,TGTGCCAGCAGTGGGACAGGGAACTATGGCTACACCTTC
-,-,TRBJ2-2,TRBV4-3,CASSQEARRSYTGELFF,TGCGCCAGCAGCCAAGAAGCCCGAAGGAGCTACACCGGGGAGCTGTTTTTT
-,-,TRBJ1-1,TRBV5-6,CASSLRGAGTEAFF,TGTGCCAGCAGCTTGAGAGGGGCGGGCACTGAAGCTTTCTTT
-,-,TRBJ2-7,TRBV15,CATSRGGDEQYF,TGTGCCACCAGCAGAGGCGGAGACGAGCAGTACTTC
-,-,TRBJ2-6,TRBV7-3,CASSSRVGGPGANVLTF,TGTGCCAGCAGCTCAAGGGTTGGGGGGCCAGGGGCCAACGTCCTGACTTTC
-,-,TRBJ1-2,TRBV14,CASSQEARGNYGYTF,TGTGCCAGCAGCCAAGAGGCCAGGGGTAACTATGGCTACACCTTC
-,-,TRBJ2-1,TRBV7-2,CASSTYRWDLRQFF,TGTGCCAGCAGCACTTACCGCTGGGACCTCCGGCAGTTCTTC
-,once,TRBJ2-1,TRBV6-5,CASGERFYNEQFF,TGTGCCTCCGGGGAGCGGTTCTACAATGAGCAGTTCTTC
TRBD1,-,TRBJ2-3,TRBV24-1,CATSPGTGDSLSDTQYF,TGTGCCACCTCTCCCGGGACAGGAGACTCTCTAAGCGATACGCAGTATTTT
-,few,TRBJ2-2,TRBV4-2,CASSQGQANTGELFF,TGTGCCAGCAGCCAAGGTCAGGCGAACACCGGGGAGCTGTTTTTT
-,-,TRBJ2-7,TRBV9,CASSVVASVNHEQYF,TGTGCCAGCAGCGTAGTGGCTAGCGTAAACCACGAGCAGTACTTC
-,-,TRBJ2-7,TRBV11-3,CASSSVINEQYF,TGTGCCAGCAGCTCTGTTATAAACGAGCAGTACTTC
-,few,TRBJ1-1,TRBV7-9,CASSLSRLRENTEAFF,TGTGCCAGCAGCTTAAGTCGTCTTCGGGAGAACACTGAAGCTTTCTTT
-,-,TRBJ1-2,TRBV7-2,CASSFSGDGYGYTF,TGTGCCAGCAGCTTTAGTGGGGACGGCTATGGCTACACCTTC
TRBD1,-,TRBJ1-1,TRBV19,CASSGQGEAFF,TGTGCCAGTAGTGGACAGGGGGAGGCTTTCTTT
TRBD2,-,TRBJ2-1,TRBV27,CASRTSRGGNNEQFF,TGTGCCAGCAGGACCTCGCGGGGGGGGAACAATGAGCAGTTCTTC
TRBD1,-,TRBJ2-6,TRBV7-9,CASSLVGQGSGANVLTF,TGTGCCAGCAGCTTAGTGGGACAGGGTTCTGGGGCCAACGTCCTGACTTTC
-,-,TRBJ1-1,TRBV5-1,CASGGRGDTEAFF,TGCGCCAGCGGCGGGCGGGGGGACACTGAAGCTTTCTTT
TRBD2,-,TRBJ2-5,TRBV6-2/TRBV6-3,CASSSVSGRAGETQYF,TGTGCCAGCAGTTCTGTCAGCGGGAGGGCGGGGGAGACCCAGTACTTC
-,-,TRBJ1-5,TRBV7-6,CASSLADDQPQHF,TGTGCCAGCAGCTTAGCCGATGATCAGCCCCAGCATTTT
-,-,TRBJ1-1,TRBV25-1,CASRPGGGSHTEAFF,TGTGCCAGCAGGCCCGGTGGCGGATCGCACACTGAAGCTTTCTTT
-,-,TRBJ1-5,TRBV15,CATSGGYRDSNQPQHF,TGTGCCACCAGCGGGGGGTACAGGGATAGCAATCAGCCCCAGCATTTT
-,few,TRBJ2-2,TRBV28,CASSPAGAANTGELFF,TGTGCCAGCAGCCCAGCTGGGGCAGCGAACACCGGGGAGCTGTTTTTT
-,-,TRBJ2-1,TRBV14,CASSQNGFEFF,TGTGCCAGCAGCCAGAATGGGTTTGAGTTCTTC
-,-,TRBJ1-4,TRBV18,CASSPNPGARGEKLFF,TGTGCCAGCTCACCTAATCCAGGGGCGCGGGGTGAAAAACTGTTTTTT
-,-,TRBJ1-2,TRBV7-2,CASSLPNNNYDGYTF,TGTGCCAGCAGCTTACCTAACAACAATTACGACGGCTACACCTTC
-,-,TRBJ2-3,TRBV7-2,CASSLVDALSDTQYF,TGTGCCAGCAGCTTAGTAGACGCTCTCTCAGATACGCAGTATTTT
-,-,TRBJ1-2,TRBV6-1,CASSERPSGNYGYTF,TGTGCCAGCAGTGAACGACCCTCCGGTAACTATGGCTACACCTTC
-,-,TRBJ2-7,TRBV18,CASSSTVAYEQYF,TGTGCCAGCTCATCAACAGTTGCCTACGAGCAGTACTTC
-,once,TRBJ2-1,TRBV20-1,CSAKYNEQFF,TGCAGTGCTAAATACAATGAGCAGTTCTTC
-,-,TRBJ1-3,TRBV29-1,CSVEWPPSGNTIYF,TGCAGCGTTGAATGGCCGCCATCTGGAAACACCATATATTTT
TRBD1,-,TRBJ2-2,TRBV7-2,CASSIRGLGTGELFF,TGTGCCAGCAGCATCAGGGGGCTAGGCACCGGGGAGCTGTTTTTT
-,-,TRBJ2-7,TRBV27,CASTKGGNGYEQYF,TGTGCCAGCACCAAAGGGGGGAATGGCTACGAGCAGTACTTC
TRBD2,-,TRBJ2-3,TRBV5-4,CASSLASGRRIDTQYF,TGTGCCAGCAGCTTGGCCAGCGGGAGAAGAATAGATACGCAGTATTTT
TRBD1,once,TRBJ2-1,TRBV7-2,CASSLSSAGGQDEQFF,TGTGCCAGCAGCTTAAGTTCGGCAGGGGGTCAGGATGAGCAGTTCTTC
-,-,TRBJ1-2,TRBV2,CARRRTRAPYGYTF,TGTGCCAGAAGAAGGACCCGTGCTCCGTATGGCTACACCTTC
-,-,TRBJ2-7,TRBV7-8,CASSSWGPDYEQYF,TGTGCCAGCAGCTCCTGGGGTCCTGACTACGAGCAGTACTTC
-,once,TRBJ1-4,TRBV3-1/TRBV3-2,CASSQHRNGDEKLFF,TGTGCCAGCAGCCAACACCGGAACGGGGACGAAAAACTGTTTTTT
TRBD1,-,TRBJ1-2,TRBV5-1,CASSGGTGARRGYGYTF,TGCGCCAGCAGCGGAGGTACAGGGGCCCGCCGAGGCTATGGCTACACCTTC
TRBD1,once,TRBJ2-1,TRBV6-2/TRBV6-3,CASSYSGTGGREQFF,TGTGCCAGCAGTTATTCCGGGACAGGGGGCCGGGAGCAGTTCTTC
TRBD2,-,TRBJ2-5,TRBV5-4,CASSPGREETQYF,TGTGCCAGCAGCCCTGGGAGGGAAGAGACCCAGTACTTC
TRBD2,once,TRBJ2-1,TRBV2,CASSEEREVYNEQFF,TGTGCCAGCAGTGAAGAGCGGGAGGTCTACAATGAGCAGTTCTTC
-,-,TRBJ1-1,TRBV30,CAWSVLGKDTEAFF,TGTGCCTGGAGTGTATTGGGGAAGGACACTGAAGCTTTCTTT